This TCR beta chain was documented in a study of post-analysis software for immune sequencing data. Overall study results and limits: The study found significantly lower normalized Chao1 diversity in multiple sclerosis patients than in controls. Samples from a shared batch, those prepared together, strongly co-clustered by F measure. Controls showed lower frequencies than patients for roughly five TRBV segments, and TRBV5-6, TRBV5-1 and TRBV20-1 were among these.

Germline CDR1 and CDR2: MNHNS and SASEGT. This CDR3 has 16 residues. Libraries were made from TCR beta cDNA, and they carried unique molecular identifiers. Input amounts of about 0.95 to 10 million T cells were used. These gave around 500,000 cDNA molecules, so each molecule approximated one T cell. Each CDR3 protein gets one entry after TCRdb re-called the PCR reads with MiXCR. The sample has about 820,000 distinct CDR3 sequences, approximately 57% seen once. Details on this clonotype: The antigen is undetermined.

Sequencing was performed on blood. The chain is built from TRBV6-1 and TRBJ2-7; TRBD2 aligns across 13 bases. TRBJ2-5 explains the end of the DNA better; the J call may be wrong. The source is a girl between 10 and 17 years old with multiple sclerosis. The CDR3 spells CASRILAGGLGETQYF. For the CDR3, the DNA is TGTGCCAGCAGAATACTAGCGGGGGGGCTGGGGGAGACCCAGTACTTC.